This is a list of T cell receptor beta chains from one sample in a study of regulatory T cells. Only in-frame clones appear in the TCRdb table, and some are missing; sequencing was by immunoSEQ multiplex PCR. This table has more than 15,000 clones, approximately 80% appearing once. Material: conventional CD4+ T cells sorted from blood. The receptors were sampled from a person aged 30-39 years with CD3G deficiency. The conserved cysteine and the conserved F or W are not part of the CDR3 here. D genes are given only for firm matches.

CDR3: ASSQEPSGVTTLYEQY
V: TRBV4-1
J: TRBJ2-7
D: TRBD2

CDR3: ASSLVGQRSQY
V: TRBV7-2
J: TRBJ2-7
D: TRBD1

CDR3: ASSSTRRWANEQC
V: TRBV10-2
J: TRBJ2-7
D: -

CDR3: ASSPGTRLFYNEQF
V: TRBV23-1
J: TRBJ2-1
D: TRBD2

CDR3: ASRHQGPEAF
V: TRBV6-1
J: TRBJ1-1
D: -

CDR3: ASAHRGVGNTEAF
V: TRBV6-1
J: TRBJ1-1
D: TRBD1

CDR3: ASSSRGRANSYNEQF
V: TRBV28
J: TRBJ2-1
D: -

CDR3: ASSPWANSNQPQH
V: TRBV28
J: TRBJ1-5
D: -

CDR3: ASMGRRSGELF
V: TRBV19
J: TRBJ2-2
D: -

CDR3: ASSLGSQLNEKLF
V: TRBV7-9
J: TRBJ1-4
D: -

CDR3: AWSGLAGGSTEEQF
V: TRBV30
J: TRBJ2-1
D: TRBD2

CDR3: ASSLGGAGSEQY
V: TRBV11-2
J: TRBJ2-7
D: -

CDR3: ASSSGAAGMGGYT
V: TRBV7-9
J: TRBJ1-2
D: -

CDR3: ASRVAGGYNEQF
V: TRBV19
J: TRBJ2-1
D: TRBD2

CDR3: ASSPRGTGPTGELF
V: TRBV11-2
J: TRBJ2-2
D: TRBD1

CDR3: ASKAGPNTEAF
V: TRBV6-1
J: TRBJ1-1
D: -

CDR3: ASSEWNQPQH
V: TRBV28
J: TRBJ1-5
D: -

CDR3: ASSLSGGSTEAF
V: TRBV5-1
J: TRBJ1-1
D: -

CDR3: ASSSGELYEQY
V: TRBV28
J: TRBJ2-7
D: -

CDR3: ASSTTGRNTGELF
V: TRBV27
J: TRBJ2-2
D: -

CDR3: ASSLSGVENSPLH
V: TRBV7-2
J: TRBJ1-6
D: -

CDR3: ASSSPGQGLLRPQH
V: TRBV28
J: TRBJ1-5
D: TRBD1

CDR3: ASSLGSGGMTTDTQY
V: TRBV7-9
J: TRBJ2-3
D: -

CDR3: ASSIRGTGVGTEAF
V: TRBV19
J: TRBJ1-1
D: TRBD1

CDR3: ASREQGTHEQY
V: TRBV28
J: TRBJ2-7
D: TRBD1

CDR3: ASSGQGTYTEAF
V: TRBV6-1
J: TRBJ1-1
D: TRBD1

CDR3: ASSPSFVGKSSPLH
V: TRBV28
J: TRBJ1-6
D: -

CDR3: ASSTRHYRQGASTDTQY
V: TRBV28
J: TRBJ2-3
D: TRBD1

CDR3: ASSLARGDTQY
V: TRBV5-1
J: TRBJ2-3
D: -

CDR3: ASGETGPGELF
V: TRBV19
J: TRBJ2-2
D: TRBD1

CDR3: ASSLRGGNLEQY
V: TRBV5-1
J: TRBJ2-7
D: TRBD2

CDR3: ASRHGPEAF
V: TRBV6-6
J: TRBJ1-1
D: -

CDR3: ASSDIRQGWEAF
V: TRBV10-2
J: TRBJ1-1
D: TRBD1

CDR3: ASSPSHGELF
V: TRBV19
J: TRBJ2-2
D: -

CDR3: ASSGIRGGELF
V: TRBV19
J: TRBJ2-2
D: -

CDR3: ASTMSAGVGYT
V: TRBV6-1
J: TRBJ1-2
D: -

CDR3: ASSVPGQGAGVAF
V: TRBV6-1
J: TRBJ1-1
D: TRBD1

CDR3: ASSLTGYEQY
V: TRBV5-1
J: TRBJ2-7
D: -

CDR3: ASSHRDTEAF
V: TRBV19
J: TRBJ1-1
D: -

CDR3: ASSAGTGFQPQH
V: TRBV6-6
J: TRBJ1-5
D: TRBD1

CDR3: ASSEVQGPEGGELF
V: TRBV6-1
J: TRBJ2-2
D: -

CDR3: ASSLDRASVTEAF
V: TRBV5-1
J: TRBJ1-1
D: -

CDR3: ASSLTGPNEKLF
V: TRBV28
J: TRBJ1-4
D: -

CDR3: ASSDGQGGRNTIY
V: TRBV28
J: TRBJ1-3
D: TRBD1